The clone carrying this T cell receptor beta chain was recorded only once. Its specificity is unknown. This specimen belongs to a study of OX40 agonist ivuxolimab in advanced cancers. Study background: Administration of intravenous ivuxolimab to patients occurred every 2 weeks at 0.01 to 10 mg/kg.

Generated by immunoSEQ multiplex PCR, the TCRdb table keeps only in-frame clones and is missing some. The sample lists about 76,000 clones; about 88% were seen once. Study results and caveats: The study found that CD8+ T cells averaged more expanded clones than CD4+.

The receptor's source is an adult with an advanced solid tumor such as melanoma, head and neck, liver or kidney cancer. The source was CD4+ or CD8+ T cells sorted from blood, collected in a trial of the OX40 agonist ivuxolimab.

CDR3 residues: CASSTSLLGQGRSTEAFF. The CDR3 nucleotides are TGTGCCAGTAGTACCTCCCTGTTGGGACAGGGAAGGTCAACTGAAGCTTTCTTT. This chain uses TRBV19 with TRBJ1-1, with 9 positions matching TRBD1. The CDR3 consists of 18 residues. Unmatched junction bases numbered 17, after V lost 4 bases and J lost 5 bases. Germline lookup yields CDR1 LNHDA and CDR2 SQIVND (reference sequence).